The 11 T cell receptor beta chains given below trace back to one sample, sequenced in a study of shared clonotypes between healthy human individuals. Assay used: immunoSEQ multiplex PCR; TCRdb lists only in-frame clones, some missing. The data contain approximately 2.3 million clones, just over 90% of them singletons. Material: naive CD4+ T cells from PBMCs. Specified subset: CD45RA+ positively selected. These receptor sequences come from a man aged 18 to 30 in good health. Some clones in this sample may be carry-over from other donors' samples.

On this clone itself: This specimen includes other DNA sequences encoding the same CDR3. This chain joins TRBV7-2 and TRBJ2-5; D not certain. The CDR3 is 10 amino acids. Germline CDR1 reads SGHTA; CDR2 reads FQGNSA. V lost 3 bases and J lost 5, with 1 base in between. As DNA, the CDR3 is TGTGCCAGCAGCTTCGAGACCCAGTACTTC. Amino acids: CASSFETQYF.

The DNA of the CDR3 is TGTGCCAGCAGCGCGCACCGGGACAGGGATTCCGGCGGGGCTTTCTTT. Residues: CASSAHRDRDSGGAFF. The rearrangement links TRBV12-1 to TRBJ1-1; TRBD1, the table's D call, lacks a check against the DNA. TRBV12-1 is a listed pseudogene. This CDR3 is built from 16 residues.

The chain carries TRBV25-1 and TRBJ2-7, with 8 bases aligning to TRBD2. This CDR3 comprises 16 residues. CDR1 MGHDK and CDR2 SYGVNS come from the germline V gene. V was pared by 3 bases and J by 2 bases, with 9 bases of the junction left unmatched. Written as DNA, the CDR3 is TGTGCCAGCAGTGATGACAGCGGGAGCGGAACCTACGAGCAGTACTTC. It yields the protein CASSDDSGSGTYEQYF.

CDR3 DNA sequence: TGTGCCAGCAGCCCGGGGGTCTCTGGAAACACCATATATTTT. Its translation is CASSPGVSGNTIYF. This chain joins TRBV11-2 and TRBJ1-3; possible D gene TRBD1, 5 bases. In germline, CDR1 is SGHAT, CDR2 FQNNGV. This CDR3 is 14 amino acids long. V lost 5 bases and J lost 0, with 8 bases in between.

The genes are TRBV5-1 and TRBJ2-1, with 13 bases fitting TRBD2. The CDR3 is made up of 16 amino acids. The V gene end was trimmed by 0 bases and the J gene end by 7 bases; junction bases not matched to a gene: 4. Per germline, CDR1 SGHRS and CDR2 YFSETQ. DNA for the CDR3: TGCGCCAGCAGCTTGGAAGGACTAGCGGGAGCGAATGAGCAGTTCTTC. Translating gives CASSLEGLAGANEQFF.

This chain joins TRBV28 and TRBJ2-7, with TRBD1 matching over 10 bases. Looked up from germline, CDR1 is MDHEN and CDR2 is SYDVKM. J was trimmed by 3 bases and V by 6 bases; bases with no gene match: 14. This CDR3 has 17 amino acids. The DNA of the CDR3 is TGTGCCAGCAGCTTCGGACAGGGGGGACCCTCGGGCTACGAGCAGTACTTC. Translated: CASSFGQGGPSGYEQYF.

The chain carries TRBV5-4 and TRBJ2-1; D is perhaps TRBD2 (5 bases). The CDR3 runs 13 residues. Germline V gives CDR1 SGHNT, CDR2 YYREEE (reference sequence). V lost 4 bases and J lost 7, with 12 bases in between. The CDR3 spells CASSQVTGNEQFF. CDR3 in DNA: TGTGCCAGCAGCCAAGTGACGGGAAATGAGCAGTTCTTC.

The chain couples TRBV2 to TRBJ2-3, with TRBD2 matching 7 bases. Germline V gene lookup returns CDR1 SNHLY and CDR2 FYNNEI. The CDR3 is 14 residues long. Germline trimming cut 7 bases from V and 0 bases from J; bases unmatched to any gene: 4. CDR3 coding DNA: TGTGCCAGCATACGGACTAGGAGCACAGATACGCAGTATTTT. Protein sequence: CASIRTRSTDTQYF.

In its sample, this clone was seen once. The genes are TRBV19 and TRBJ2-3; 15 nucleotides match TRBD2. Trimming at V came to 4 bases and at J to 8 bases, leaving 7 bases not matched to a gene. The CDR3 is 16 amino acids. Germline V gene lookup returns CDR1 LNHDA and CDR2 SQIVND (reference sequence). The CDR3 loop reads CASSTWTSGRAGTQYF. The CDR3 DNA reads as TGTGCCAGTAGTACCTGGACTAGCGGGAGGGCCGGTACGCAGTATTTT.

The CDR3, as DNA: TGTGCCAGTACCCTCCCGGGCGCGGGCACTGAAGCTTTCTTT. Its translation is CASTLPGAGTEAFF. The rearrangement links TRBV19 to TRBJ1-1, with D uncertain. The CDR3 has 14 amino acids. Trimming took 7 bases from V and 4 from J, leaving 16 bases between them. Germline CDR1 and CDR2: LNHDA and SQIVND (reference sequence).

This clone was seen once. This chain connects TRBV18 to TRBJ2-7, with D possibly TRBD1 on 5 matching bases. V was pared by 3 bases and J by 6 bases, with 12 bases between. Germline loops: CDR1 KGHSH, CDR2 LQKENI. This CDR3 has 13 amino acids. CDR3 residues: CASSPDLGVEQYF. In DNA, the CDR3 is TGTGCCAGCTCACCGGACCTAGGGGTCGAGCAGTACTTC.